This is a list of T cell receptor beta chains from one sample in a study of metastatic and nonmetastatic thyroid tumors. Via MiXCR, TCRdb re-called the PCR reads. The repertoire includes tens of thousands of clones, less than 15% of them detected once, and around 13% sits in the top ten. Sequences were obtained from tumor tissue. Receptors were obtained from a female donor with papillary thyroid cancer or a benign thyroid nodule (not recorded which). Some clones in this sample may be carry-over from other donors' samples. The CDR3 runs from the conserved cysteine through the conserved F or W. Fields, in order: D gene, J gene, V gene, clone size, CDR3 DNA, CDR3 protein. D genes are given only for firm matches. Clone size is shown for a subset of rows, as once, few, many or a class of expanded clone.

TRBD1	TRBJ2-7	TRBV20-1	many	TGCAGTGCTTCTAGATTTCGGACAGGGATTTACGAGCAGTACTTC	CSASRFRTGIYEQYF
-	TRBJ2-1	TRBV12-3/TRBV12-4	many	TGTGCCCCCTCGGGGATCTCCTACAATGAGCAGTTCTTC	CAPSGISYNEQFF
TRBD2	TRBJ2-3	TRBV20-1	many	TGCAGTGCCGGGAAGGTAGCGGGGGGGAGCACAGATACGCAGTATTTT	CSAGKVAGGSTDTQYF
-	TRBJ1-5	TRBV5-5	many	TGTGCCAGCAGCTTGGCCTCGTTCCAGGCTCAGCCCCAGCATTTT	CASSLASFQAQPQHF
-	TRBJ2-1	TRBV20-1	many	TGCAGTGCTAGAGATCGAGGGGGGGGGCTCCAGTTCTTC	CSARDRGGGLQFF
-	TRBJ2-3	TRBV5-1	-	TGCGCCAGCAGCTTTATGTGGGGCCCTAACGATACGCAGTATTTT	CASSFMWGPNDTQYF
-	TRBJ2-3	TRBV25-1	few	TGTGCCAGCAGCCTAGCGGACGAGTCTTTAGGGGGGACAGATACGCAGTATTTT	CASSLADESLGGTDTQYF
TRBD1	TRBJ2-4	TRBV6-1	many	TGTGCCAGCAGTGAATGGACAGGGGCTGGAAACATTCAGTACTTC	CASSEWTGAGNIQYF
-	TRBJ1-6	TRBV27	-	TGTGCCAGCAGTTTAAGGGGCAGGGGTCGAACACTTAATTCACCCCTCCACTTT	CASSLRGRGRTLNSPLHF
-	TRBJ2-7	TRBV5-1	many	TGCGCCAGCAGCTTGACAGGGAGGGAGCAGTACTTC	CASSLTGREQYF
TRBD1	TRBJ2-7	TRBV13	-	TGTGCCAGCAGCCTACGGGACAGGGGAACCTACGAGCAGTACTTC	CASSLRDRGTYEQYF
-	TRBJ2-1	TRBV2	-	TGTGCCAGTAGTGGGCCTTACAATGAGCAGTTCTTC	CASSGPYNEQFF
-	TRBJ2-7	TRBV27	medium-sized	TGTGCCAGCAGACGCAGGGGTTACGAGCAGTACTTC	CASRRRGYEQYF
TRBD2	TRBJ2-1	TRBV5-1	once	TGCGCCAGCAGCTTTCATACTAGCGGGCAAAATGAGCAGTTCTTC	CASSFHTSGQNEQFF
TRBD1	TRBJ1-2	TRBV10-3	-	TGTGCCATCAGTGAGTCGGTCCCGGGACAGGGGTATGGCTACACCTTC	CAISESVPGQGYGYTF
-	TRBJ1-1	TRBV20-1	-	TGCAGTGCTAGGATACAGGGTCAAGCTTTCTTT	CSARIQGQAFF
-	TRBJ1-1	TRBV6-1	medium-sized	TGTGCCAGCCGCACTCCGGCAGGGTCGAACACTGAAGCTTTCTTT	CASRTPAGSNTEAFF
TRBD2	TRBJ2-2	TRBV7-8	-	TGTGCCAGAAGCTTATGGTTAGGGAGGGAGCCGTTTTTT	CARSLWLGREPFF
-	TRBJ2-1	TRBV7-3	-	TGTGCCAGCAGCTTTAGGCAGGGGTGGAATGAGCAGTTCTTC	CASSFRQGWNEQFF
TRBD1	TRBJ1-1	TRBV11-2	many	TGTGCCAGCACCCACGGACAGGGATGGGACACTGAAGCTTTCTTT	CASTHGQGWDTEAFF
TRBD1	TRBJ1-1	TRBV29-1	many	TGCAGCGTTGAGGCGGACAGGCCTACACCTATGAACACTGAAGCTTTCTTT	CSVEADRPTPMNTEAFF
-	TRBJ2-1	TRBV5-1	many	TGCGCCAGCAGACAGGGCCATGAGCAGTTCTTC	CASRQGHEQFF
TRBD1	TRBJ1-6	TRBV6-1	many	TGTGCCAGCAGGGGACAGGGGTGGAATTCACCCCTCCACTTT	CASRGQGWNSPLHF
-	TRBJ2-3	TRBV20-1	-	TGCAGTGCTAGAGATGCTGGGGCCGGGACCCCCTCCATGGATACGCAGTATTTT	CSARDAGAGTPSMDTQYF
-	TRBJ2-5	TRBV2	few	TGTGACAGCAGGGATGAGACCCAGTACTTC	CDSRDETQYF
-	TRBJ2-1	TRBV4-3	-	TGCGCCAGCAGCCAAGAGCTCCCCGGGTTAGTCTACAATGAGCAGTTCTTC	CASSQELPGLVYNEQFF
-	TRBJ2-1	TRBV20-1	many	TGCAGTGCTTTTCGGGGAAATGAGCAGTTCTTC	CSAFRGNEQFF
-	TRBJ1-1	TRBV5-1	many	TGCGCCAGCACCATCGGCCTGGCGAACACTGAAGCTTTCTTT	CASTIGLANTEAFF
TRBD2	TRBJ2-1	TRBV10-1	many	TGCGCCAGCAGTGAGAGGAAGGCCCGGACTAGCGGGAGGTTCGATGAGCAGTTCTTC	CASSERKARTSGRFDEQFF
-	TRBJ2-7	TRBV18	-	TGTGCCAGCTCACAACTACCGGGACCGGGTAACTACGAGCAGTACTTC	CASSQLPGPGNYEQYF
-	TRBJ1-6	TRBV2	medium-sized	TGTGCCAGCAACAGGGCCGGTGATTCACCCCTCCACTTT	CASNRAGDSPLHF
TRBD2	TRBJ2-7	TRBV4-2	-	TGTGCCAGCAGCCACGAGGGTGGACTAGCGATCGAGCAGTACTTC	CASSHEGGLAIEQYF
-	TRBJ1-1	TRBV27	many	TGTGCCAGCAGTTTGCGGGTCACGAGCACTGAAGCTTTCTTT	CASSLRVTSTEAFF
TRBD1	TRBJ2-7	TRBV5-4	-	TGTGCCAGCAGCTACTACAGGGGGTGGTGGATCTCCTACGATCAGTACTTC	CASSYYRGWWISYDQYF
TRBD1	TRBJ2-2	TRBV2	many	TGTGCCAGCAGAGGGACAGGGGGCGACACCGGGGAGCTGTTTTTT	CASRGTGGDTGELFF
-	TRBJ1-1	TRBV28	-	TGTGCCAGCAGTGAAGACGGGGGGGCTGAAGCTTTCTTT	CASSEDGGAEAFF
-	TRBJ2-7	TRBV5-1	-	TGCGCCAGCAGCAGTGCCGCCGGCTACGAGCAGTACTTC	CASSSAAGYEQYF
-	TRBJ2-3	TRBV2	many	TGTGCCAGCCGAACAGGGGGGGGTACGCAGTATTTT	CASRTGGGTQYF